These 9 T cell receptor beta chains originate from one sample sequenced in a study of radiation and T cells in renal cell carcinoma (dated by TCRdb to 2019 to 2021). This specimen's time point label, per the study, means: baseline pretreatment blood. Sample treatment or condition, as interpreted from the label and publication: 15 Gy SBRT to primary tumor, nephrectomy 4 weeks later. The library was generated by the immunoSEQ multiplex PCR assay. Entries here come from immuneACCESS through TCRdb and include only in-frame sequences with V and J called. Some clones fail to appear in such tables; in the studies checked, an unresolved V gene covers under half of the shortfall, and the cause of the remainder is unknown. For this sample there are 150,000 or so clones; 70% to 90% appear just once. The top ten clonotypes cover roughly 25% of the sample. This material consisted of blood, taken from a patient whose treatment included radiotherapy and nephrectomy. These receptors were collected from a woman in her fifties or sixties with renal cell carcinoma.

In its sample, this clone was seen a few times. The chain employs TRBV14 and TRBJ1-1; no firm D call. The CDR3 contains 17 residues. Germline lookup yields CDR1 SGHDN and CDR2 FVKESK. V gave up 6 bases and J gave up 0 bases, with 20 bases separating them. CDR3 residues: CASRGLGRPGLNTEAFF. DNA for the CDR3: TGTGCCAGCAGGGGCTTGGGTCGGCCCGGATTGAACACTGAAGCTTTCTTT.

The V and J genes are TRBV5-1 and TRBJ2-6; TRBD1 matches at 7 bases. Germline CDR1 reads SGHRS; CDR2 reads YFSETQ. The length of the CDR3 is 15 residues. Germline trimming cut 4 bases from V and 2 bases from J; bases unmatched to any gene: 3. The CDR3 spells CASSNTGAGANVLTF. The CDR3 DNA is TGCGCCAGCAGCAACACAGGGGCTGGGGCCAACGTCCTGACTTTC.

V is TRBV2 and J is TRBJ1-1, with a possible D match to TRBD1 (6 bases). The CDR3 covers 14 residues. Trimming stripped 1 base from V and 2 bases from J, with 8 bases between. Germline lookup yields CDR1 SNHLY and CDR2 FYNNEI. This chain's CDR3 is CASSEGGGNTEAFF. The DNA of the CDR3 is TGTGCCAGCAGTGAAGGGGGGGGCAACACTGAAGCTTTCTTT.

The V and J genes are TRBV6-5 and TRBJ1-2, with D unresolved. In germline, CDR1 is MNHEY, CDR2 SVGAGI. V dropped 6 bases and J dropped 2 bases, with 13 bases sitting between them. CDR3 length: 14 residues. For the CDR3, the DNA is TGTGCCAGCAGCCCAAGCCGGCAGAACTATGGCTACACCTTC. Its protein product is CASSPSRQNYGYTF.

The chain recombines TRBV9 with TRBJ1-1; D gene ambiguous. The CDR3 totals 13 residues. CDR1 and CDR2 (germline): SGDLS, YYNGEE. V lost 1 base to trimming and J lost 1 base, with 5 bases between them. Here the CDR3 reads CASSVLGNTEAFF. The CDR3 nucleotides read TGTGCCAGCAGCGTATTGGGGAACACTGAAGCTTTCTTT.

In its sample, this clone was seen once. The chain couples TRBV27 to TRBJ1-6; D uncertain. This CDR3 comprises 19 residues. Germline CDR1 MNHEY, CDR2 SMNVEV (reference sequence). V was pared by 0 bases and J by 0 bases, with 15 bases between. CDR3 residues: CASSLSRTVVSSYNSPLHF. DNA of the CDR3: TGTGCCAGCAGTTTATCGAGGACGGTCGTAAGCTCCTATAATTCACCCCTCCACTTT.

The chain uses TRBV25-1 and TRBJ1-4, with TRBD1 as a possible D gene (6 bases). Trimming shortened V by 6 bases and J by 3 bases, and 11 bases separated the two germline ends. The CDR3 extends over 14 amino acids. CDR1 is MGHDK, CDR2 SYGVNS, per germline. CDR3 protein: CASSEGVANEKLFF. The CDR3 DNA sequence: TGTGCCAGCAGCGAGGGGGTTGCTAATGAAAAACTGTTTTTT.

V and J are TRBV9 and TRBJ2-3; 10 nucleotides align to TRBD1. Losses at the gene ends were 4 bases for V and 6 bases for J; bases not matched to a gene: 8. The V gene's germline CDR1 is SGDLS and CDR2 YYNGEE. There are 15 residues in the CDR3. The CDR3 protein is CASSQGTGESDTQYF. The CDR3, as DNA: TGTGCCAGCAGCCAAGGGACAGGGGAGTCGGATACGCAGTATTTT.

V usage is TRBV4-3 and J usage is TRBJ2-7; D gene unclear. The CDR3 runs 15 residues. Trimming pared 0 bases from V and 0 bases from J, leaving 9 bases between. Germline CDR1 is LGHNA and CDR2 is YSLEER. The CDR3 protein is CASSQDRRSSYEQYF. Here the CDR3 DNA reads TGCGCCAGCAGCCAAGACAGGCGGAGCTCCTACGAGCAGTACTTC.